This T cell receptor (beta chain) is from a study of human T cells and chemical hapten exposure. This clonotype was recorded at least ten times. Time point here: patch test 1, 2 weeks after DPC sensitization. The treatment denotes: therapeutic diphenylcyclopropenone sensitization with weekly scalp DPC. A single record per CDR3 protein comes from TCRdb applying MiXCR to the RACE reads. The sample has 340,000 or so distinct CDR3 sequences, approximately 6.3% seen once. The V gene's germline CDR1 is LGHNA and CDR2 YSLEER. Trimming took 0 bases from V and 6 from J, leaving 12 bases between them. This CDR3 contains 14 residues.

The chain carries TRBV4-3 and TRBJ2-7; no definite D call. This clonotype was sampled from a woman in her late teens or twenties with alopecia areata. Some clones in this sample may be carry-over from other donors' samples. Sequencing used whole blood, obtained in connection with sensitization to the hapten diphenylcyclopropenone (DPC). The DNA of the CDR3 is TGCGCCAGCAGCCAAGATGGTCGTTACACCGAGCAGTACTTC. As protein: CASSQDGRYTEQYF.